The 13 T cell receptor beta chains reported below all come from one sample, sequenced in a study of vaccination effects on CD4 cells after COVID-19 (dated by TCRdb to between 2022 and 2023). No antigens are known for them. Libraries were prepared through the immunoSEQ multiplex PCR assay. TCRdb re-hosts the immuneACCESS table, in-frame sequences only. Its copies lack some clones; in the studies checked, an unresolved V gene accounts for under half of them, and the cause for the rest is not known. This sample holds around 31,000 clones; roughly two thirds were observed only once. The ten largest make up around 27% of the sample. The ViraFEST assay stimulated PBMC with viral peptide pools and then used TCR sequencing to identify antigen-specific CD4+ T cell clonotypes by expansion. After around eleven days of culture, CD4+ T cells were isolated with the EasySep CD4+ T cell isolation kit. The source was CD4+ T cells from PBMCs cultured with HCoV-229E spike peptides, collected before COVID-19 vaccination. The cell subset or site label, read with the paper, signifies: HCoV-229E spike overlapping peptide pool stimulation. These receptors all stem from a human donor who received a COVID-19 vaccine.

The chain is built from TRBV5-6 and TRBJ1-1; possible D gene TRBD1, 6 bases. The V and J ends lost 3 bases and 7 bases respectively, with 13 bases between them. Germline V lookup: CDR1 SGHDT, CDR2 YYEEEE. This CDR3 region has 13 residues. The CDR3 is CASSYRDRLEAFF. The CDR3 DNA reads TGTGCCAGCAGCTACCGTGACAGGCTTGAAGCTTTCTTT.

The V gene is TRBV5-1, the J gene TRBJ1-4; 11 bases map to TRBD1. Germline assignment: CDR1 SGHRS and CDR2 YFSETQ. The CDR3 spans 15 residues. V trimming: 2 bases; J trimming: 8 bases; junction bases outside the gene matches: 5. Here the CDR3 reads CASSFGQGAGEKLFF. The CDR3 DNA reads TGCGCCAGCAGCTTCGGACAGGGGGCGGGGGAAAAACTGTTTTTT.

The CDR3 region is CAWATGRETQYF. The CDR3 DNA reads TGTGCCTGGGCCACAGGGAGAGAGACCCAGTACTTC. V gene TRBV30 combines with J gene TRBJ2-5, with D possibly TRBD1 on 6 matching bases. Trimming shortened V by 5 bases and J by 4 bases, and 11 bases separated the two germline ends. Germline-derived CDR1 and CDR2 are GTSNPN and SVGIG (reference sequence). This CDR3 contains 12 residues.

This sequence joins TRBV5-1 and TRBJ2-5; 7 bases are shared with TRBD1. The CDR3 loop spans 16 amino acids. In germline, CDR1 is SGHRS, CDR2 YFSETQ. V was pared by 0 bases and J by 1 base, with 6 bases of the junction left unmatched. CDR3 protein: CASSLGQGSRQETQYF. DNA for the CDR3: TGCGCCAGCAGCTTGGGACAGGGCTCTCGCCAAGAGACCCAGTACTTC.

The rearrangement joins TRBV28 to TRBJ1-1, with unresolved D. Per germline, CDR1 MDHEN and CDR2 SYDVKM. V lost 2 bases to trimming and J lost 0 bases, with 7 bases between them. The length of the CDR3 is 14 residues. The CDR3 loop is CASSLTYMNTEAFF. CDR3 in DNA: TGTGCCAGCAGTTTAACTTACATGAACACTGAAGCTTTCTTT.

This rearrangement joins TRBV7-3 to TRBJ1-2; 9 bases agree with TRBD1. V was pared by 5 bases and J by 2 bases, with 3 bases of the junction left unmatched. CDR1 is SGHTA, CDR2 FQGTGA, per germline. The CDR3 sequence is 14 residues long. In nucleotides, the CDR3 is TGTGCCAGCAGCGCTGGGACAGGGAACTATGGCTACACCTTC. Protein sequence: CASSAGTGNYGYTF.

This clone was detected only a few times. The chain links TRBV4-1 to TRBJ1-6, with TRBD1 matching over 7 bases. J gave up 10 bases and V 5 bases, and 8 bases lay outside the gene matches. Germline CDR1 is MGHRA and CDR2 is YSYEKL. The length of the CDR3 is 14 residues. The CDR3 DNA reads as TGCGCCAGCAGCTCACGACAGGGCCAATCACCCCTCCACTTT. Amino acids: CASSSRQGQSPLHF.

CDR3 residues: CASSFSGGRTDTQYF. The CDR3 DNA is TGTGCCAGTAGCTTTAGCGGGGGACGGACAGATACGCAGTATTTT. This chain connects TRBV19 to TRBJ2-3; 9 nucleotides match TRBD2. J lost 3 bases, V lost 6 bases, and 7 bases had no gene match. This CDR3 spans 15 amino acids. Germline CDR1 LNHDA, CDR2 SQIVND (reference sequence).

The chain has TRBV30 and TRBJ1-1; D is uncertain. V was trimmed by 1 base and J by 0 bases, leaving 9 bases between them. The CDR3 extends over 14 amino acids. Germline V gene lookup returns CDR1 GTSNPN and CDR2 SVGIG (reference sequence). CDR3 coding DNA: TGTGCCTGGAGTGGTTTACCAGTGAACACTGAAGCTTTCTTT. Translated: CAWSGLPVNTEAFF. The full variable domain, its missing parts supplied by reference TRBV30 and TRBJ1-1, is SQTIHQWPATLVQPVGSPLSLECTVEGTSNPNLYWYRQAAGRGLQLLFYSVGIGQISSEVPQNLSASRPQDRQFILSSKKLLLSDSGFYLCAWSGLPVNTEAFFGQGTRLTVV.

The genes are TRBV6-1 and TRBJ2-7, with unresolved D. This CDR3 spans 15 amino acids. The germline V gene has CDR1 MNHNS and CDR2 SASEGT. Trimming stripped 1 base from V and 0 bases from J, with 10 bases between. The CDR3 coding sequence is TGTGCCAGCAGTGAAGGCGGTGCCCTCTCCTACGAGCAGTACTTC. Translation gives CASSEGGALSYEQYF.

This clone occurred a few times. The chain combines TRBV9 with TRBJ1-2; D remains ambiguous. The germline V gene encodes CDR1 SGDLS and CDR2 YYNGEE. The CDR3 contains 13 residues. V was pared by 3 bases and J by 4 bases, with 10 bases between. The CDR3 nucleotides are TGTGCCAGCAGCGCCCGGACGGGCTATGGCTACACCTTC. Its protein is CASSARTGYGYTF.

V is TRBV9 and J is TRBJ2-1; 10 positions match TRBD2. Germline V lookup: CDR1 SGDLS, CDR2 YYNGEE. The J segment lost 0 bases and the V segment lost 4 bases, leaving 1 base of the junction unmatched. This CDR3 is built from 15 residues. CDR3 sequence: CASSPSGSSYNEQFF. The CDR3 DNA reads TGTGCCAGCAGCCCTAGCGGGAGCTCCTACAATGAGCAGTTCTTC.

The rearrangement joins TRBV2 to TRBJ1-1, with a weak D call TRBD1 (5 bases). V was cut by 7 bases and J by 6 bases, with 12 bases left in between. This CDR3 has 12 amino acids. Germline lookup yields CDR1 SNHLY and CDR2 FYNNEI. CDR3 residues: CASKGDGAEAFF. Written as DNA, the CDR3 is TGTGCCAGCAAAGGGGACGGGGCTGAAGCTTTCTTT.